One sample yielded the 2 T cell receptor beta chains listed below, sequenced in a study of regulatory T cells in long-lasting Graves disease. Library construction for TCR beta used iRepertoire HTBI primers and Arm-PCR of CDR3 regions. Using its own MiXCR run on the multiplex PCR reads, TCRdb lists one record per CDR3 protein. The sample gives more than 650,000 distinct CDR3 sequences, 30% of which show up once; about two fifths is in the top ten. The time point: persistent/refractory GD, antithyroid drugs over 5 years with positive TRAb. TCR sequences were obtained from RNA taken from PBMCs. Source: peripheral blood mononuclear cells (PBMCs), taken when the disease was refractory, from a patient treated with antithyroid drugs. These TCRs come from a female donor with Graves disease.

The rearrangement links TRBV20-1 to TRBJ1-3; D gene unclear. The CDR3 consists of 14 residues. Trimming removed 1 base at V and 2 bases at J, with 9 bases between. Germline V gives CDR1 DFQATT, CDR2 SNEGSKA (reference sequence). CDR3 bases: TGCAGTGCTAGAGCTGGGTTCACTGGAAACACCATATATTTT. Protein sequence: CSARAGFTGNTIYF.

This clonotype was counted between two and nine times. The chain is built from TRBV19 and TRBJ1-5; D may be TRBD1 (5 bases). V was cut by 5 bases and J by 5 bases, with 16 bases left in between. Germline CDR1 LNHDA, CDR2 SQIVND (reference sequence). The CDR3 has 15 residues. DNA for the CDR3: TGTGCCAGTAGTCCCCCGGATCAGGGTTATCAGCCCCAGCATTTT. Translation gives CASSPPDQGYQPQHF.